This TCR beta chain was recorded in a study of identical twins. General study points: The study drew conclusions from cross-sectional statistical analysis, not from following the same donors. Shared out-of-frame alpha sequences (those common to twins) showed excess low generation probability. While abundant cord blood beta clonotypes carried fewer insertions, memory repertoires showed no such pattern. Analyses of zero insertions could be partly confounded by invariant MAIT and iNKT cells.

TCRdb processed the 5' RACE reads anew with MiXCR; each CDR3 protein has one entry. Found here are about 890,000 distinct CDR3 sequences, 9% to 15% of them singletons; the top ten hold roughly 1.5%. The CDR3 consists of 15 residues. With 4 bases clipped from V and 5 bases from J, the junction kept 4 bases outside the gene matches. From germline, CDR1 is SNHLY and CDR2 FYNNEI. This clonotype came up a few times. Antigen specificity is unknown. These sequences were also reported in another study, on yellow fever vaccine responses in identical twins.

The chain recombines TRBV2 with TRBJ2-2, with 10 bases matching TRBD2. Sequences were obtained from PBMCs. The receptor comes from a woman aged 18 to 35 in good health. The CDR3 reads CASSGWTSGTGELFF. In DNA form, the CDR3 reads TGTGCCAGCAGTGGTTGGACTAGCGGTACCGGGGAGCTGTTTTTT.